One sample yielded the 10 T cell receptor beta chains listed below, sequenced in a study of T cells after yellow fever vaccination (dated by TCRdb to about 2019). What this sample's treatment or condition label stands for: live attenuated yellow fever vaccine strain. The library came from 5' RACE. TCRdb shows the sequencer as Illumina HiSeq 2500. TCRdb reprocessed the public reads (quality trimming at Q25 with fastp, clone calling with MiXCR) and kept in-frame beta chains. CDR3 protein duplicates are merged, each entry listing the most common genes and DNA. Within this sample are roughly 150,000 distinct CDR3 sequences, with 7.7% of them counted one time only. The top ten clonotypes cover approximately 0.67% of the sample. The sequenced sample was CD4+ T cells sorted from PBMCs, obtained 5 days after the yellow fever booster vaccination. The origin of the receptors is a man younger than 40 who received the YFV17D yellow fever vaccine.

In this sample, this clonotype turned up many times. V usage is TRBV20-1 and J usage is TRBJ2-5; D uncertain. This CDR3 comprises 14 residues. Germline-derived CDR1 and CDR2 are DFQATT and SNEGSKA (reference sequence). The V end was cut by 4 bases, the J end by 5 bases, with 17 bases between. CDR3 residues: CSANKGFTRETQYF. The CDR3 DNA is TGCAGTGCTAACAAGGGCTTTACCCGGGAGACCCAGTACTTC.

The table lists this clonotype with many counts. The chain uses TRBV20-1 and TRBJ1-3; D unresolved. The CDR3 loop spans 15 amino acids. Germline CDR1 and CDR2: DFQATT and SNEGSKA (reference sequence). Trimming shortened V by 0 bases and J by 2 bases, and 11 bases separated the two germline ends. CDR3 in amino acids: CSARDMGNAGNTIYF. For the CDR3, the DNA is TGCAGTGCTAGAGATATGGGTAATGCTGGAAACACCATATATTTT.

This sequence joins TRBV7-6 and TRBJ2-5, with 12 bases matching TRBD2. J lost 5 bases, V lost 2 bases, and 3 bases had no gene match. Germline-derived CDR1 and CDR2 are SGHVS and FNYEAQ. The CDR3 spans 15 residues. CDR3 residues: CASSLLAGGLETQYF. The CDR3 nucleotides are TGTGCCAGCAGCTTACTAGCGGGAGGGCTGGAGACCCAGTACTTC. Full variable domain (remainder filled in from reference TRBV7-6 and TRBJ2-5): GAGVSQSPRYKVTKRGQDVALRCDPISGHVSLYWYRQALGQGPEFLTYFNYEAQQDKSGLPNDRFSAERPEGSISTLTIQRTEQRDSAMYRCASSLLAGGLETQYFGPGTRLLVL.

This clonotype appeared many times. CDR3 sequence reads: CASSSADRGQGDTQYF. The DNA of the CDR3 is TGTGCCAGCAGCTCCGCCGACAGGGGGCAGGGAGATACGCAGTATTTT. This chain connects TRBV5-6 to TRBJ2-3; 10 bases map to TRBD1. Germline CDR1 SGHDT, CDR2 YYEEEE. There are 16 residues in the CDR3. V was pared by 3 bases and J by 5 bases, with 9 bases of the junction left unmatched.

This clonotype was detected many times. This chain connects TRBV23-1 to TRBJ1-1; D remains unclear. TRBV23-1 is sorted into the ORF group, with uncertain function. CDR3 length: 17 residues. Trimming took 4 bases from V and 6 from J, leaving 24 bases between them. The CDR3 bases are TGCGCCAGCAGTCGTAGGTGTTTTACCGCTGCGAGGGCTGAAGCTTTCTTT. It yields the protein CASSRRCFTAARAEAFF.

The chain combines TRBV6-1 with TRBJ2-2; D might be TRBD1 (6 bases). Looked up from germline, CDR1 is MNHNS and CDR2 is SASEGT. This CDR3 spans 16 amino acids. Between the trimmed V and J ends, which lost 6 bases and 0 bases, there was a span of 14 bases. Here the CDR3 DNA reads TGTGCCAGCAGCCATTTCAGGGGAACGAACACCGGGGAGCTGTTTTTT. Its protein product is CASSHFRGTNTGELFF.

In its sample, this clonotype was seen many times. This chain links TRBV4-3 with TRBJ2-1; 8 bases align to TRBD2. Germline CDR1 and CDR2: LGHNA and YSLEER. The CDR3 contains 16 residues. The J segment lost 7 bases and the V segment lost 6 bases, leaving 14 bases of the junction unmatched. The CDR3 protein is CASRREYGLAGNEQFF. The CDR3 nucleotides read TGCGCCAGCAGAAGGGAATATGGACTAGCTGGTAATGAGCAGTTCTTC.

Ten or more counts support this clonotype. CDR3 protein: CAISGAATSSGGELFF. CDR3 bases: TGTGCCATCAGTGGTGCGGCCACTAGTTCTGGCGGGGAGCTGTTTTTT. This chain links TRBV10-3 with TRBJ2-2; D perhaps matches TRBD2 (5 bases). In germline, CDR1 is ENHRY, CDR2 SYGVKD. The length of the CDR3 is 16 residues. The V end was cut by 4 bases, the J end by 7 bases, with 19 bases between.

Worth noting for this clonotype: This may come from a read error, since a much larger clone is one base off. The rearrangement joins TRBV27 to TRBJ2-7; the D gene is possibly TRBD1 (6 bases). V lost 3 bases to trimming and J lost 2 bases, with 14 bases between them. Germline CDR1 MNHEY, CDR2 SMNVEV (reference sequence). CDR3 length: 15 amino acids. The CDR3 protein is CASSFGQNITYEQYF. In DNA form, the CDR3 reads TGTGCCAGCAGTTTTGGACAGAATATAACCTACGAGCAGTACTTC.

This clonotype was recorded at least ten times. The chain has TRBV25-1 and TRBJ1-1; 8 bases fit TRBD1. The junction had 5 bases not matched to a gene; V was cut back by 4 bases and J by 4 bases. Germline V lookup: CDR1 MGHDK, CDR2 SYGVNS. The CDR3 runs to 14 residues. The CDR3 DNA reads as TGTGCCAGCAGTGTAGGACAGGGACGCACTGAAGCTTTCTTT. Its protein product is CASSVGQGRTEAFF.